A single sample gave rise to the 31 T cell receptor beta chains below, sequenced in a study of blood T cell repertoires in COVID-19. Only in-frame clones appear in the TCRdb table, and some are missing; sequencing was by immunoSEQ multiplex PCR. The sample lists over 300,000 clones; approximately 84% were seen once. Sample: PBMCs or T cells enriched from blood (not recorded which). All receptors come from a woman aged 18-30 years who had recovered from COVID-19.

The chain recombines TRBV30 with TRBJ2-3; 8 bases align to TRBD2. CDR3 length: 12 amino acids. CDR1 and CDR2 (germline): GTSNPN, SVGIG (reference sequence). The CDR3 is CASAGGADTQYF. For the CDR3, the DNA is TGTGCGTCCGCCGGGGGGGCGGATACGCAGTATTTT.

This sequence joins TRBV27 and TRBJ1-6, with TRBD1 matching over 10 bases. This CDR3 region has 18 residues. CDR1 and CDR2 (germline): MNHEY, SMNVEV (reference sequence). Trimming took 2 bases from V and 7 from J; bases not matched to a gene: 11. CDR3 DNA sequence: TGTGCCAGCAGTTTACTACGATCCGGGACAGGGGCCAATTCACCCCTCCACTTT. This encodes CASSLLRSGTGANSPLHF.

The chain links TRBV7-9 to TRBJ1-1, with 8 bases identical to TRBD1. The length of the CDR3 is 17 residues. CDR1 and CDR2 (germline): SEHNR, FQNEAQ (reference sequence). J gave up 1 base and V 0 bases, and 7 bases lay outside the gene matches. The CDR3, as DNA: TGTGCCAGCAGCTTAGCGATCGGACAGGGAGGGAACACTGAAGCTTTCTTT. Translation: CASSLAIGQGGNTEAFF.

The rearrangement uses TRBV19 and TRBJ1-6; D remains unclear. Trimming took off 4 bases at V and 10 bases at J, with 14 bases between the two ends. CDR1 and CDR2 from the germline V gene are LNHDA and SQIVND (reference sequence). This CDR3 comprises 14 residues. The CDR3 coding sequence is TGTGCCAGTAGTACGGACTGGACGGACTCACCCCTCCACTTT. Its translation: CASSTDWTDSPLHF.

The chain joins TRBV7-9 to TRBJ2-5, with D perhaps TRBD2 (5 bases). There are 13 residues in the CDR3. CDR1 and CDR2 from the germline V gene are SEHNR and FQNEAQ (reference sequence). Trimming took off 6 bases at V and 4 bases at J, with 12 bases between the two ends. The CDR3: CASSQRVGETQYF. CDR3 bases: TGTGCCAGCAGTCAGAGGGTAGGAGAGACCCAGTACTTC. Full variable domain (remainder filled in from reference TRBV7-9 and TRBJ2-5): DTGVSQNPRHKITKRGQNVTFRCDPISEHNRLYWYRQTLGQGPEFLTYFQNEAQLEKSRLLSDRFSAERPKGSFSTLEIQRTEQGDSAMYLCASSQRVGETQYFGPGTRLLVL.

The gene calls are TRBV7-3 and TRBJ1-2; D is possibly TRBD1 (6 bases). This CDR3 spans 13 amino acids. Germline-derived CDR1 and CDR2 are SGHTA and FQGTGA. V lost 5 bases and J 2 bases, leaving 9 bases between the germline ends. CDR3 nucleotides: TGTGCCAGCAGCCCCCAGGGGAACTATGGCTACACCTTC. Translated, it gives CASSPQGNYGYTF.

This rearrangement joins TRBV12-3 or TRBV12-4 to TRBJ2-4; D remains unclear. V was clipped by 2 bases and J by 13 bases, with 12 bases between them. This CDR3 contains 12 residues. The DNA for the CDR3 is TGTGCCAGCAGTTTATTATACAGTCCCCAGTACTTC. Protein product: CASSLLYSPQYF.

The CDR3 here is CASSLTPGDQETQYF. The CDR3 DNA reads TGCGCCAGCAGCTTGACACCGGGGGACCAAGAGACCCAGTACTTC. The chain is built from TRBV5-1 and TRBJ2-5, with D possibly being TRBD2 (6 bases). V dropped 1 base and J dropped 0 bases, with 10 bases sitting between them. The CDR3 spans 15 residues. Germline V gene sequence: CDR1 SGHRS, CDR2 YFSETQ.

The chain joins TRBV6-6 to TRBJ1-1, with TRBD1 as a possible D gene (5 bases). Deletions cut 8 bases from V and 6 bases from J, with 10 bases between. Germline V gene sequence: CDR1 MNHNY, CDR2 SVGAGI (reference sequence). There are 11 residues in the CDR3. CDR3 amino acids: CASGGAAEAFF. Here the CDR3 DNA reads TGTGCCAGCGGAGGGGCGGCTGAAGCTTTCTTT.

V and J are TRBV20-1 and TRBJ1-1; D ambiguous. The CDR3 extends over 11 amino acids. The germline CDR1 and CDR2 sequences are DFQATT and SNEGSKA (reference sequence). Trimming stripped 1 base from V and 3 bases from J, with 3 bases between. The CDR3 is CSARVYTEAFF. CDR3 DNA: TGCAGTGCTAGAGTATACACTGAAGCTTTCTTT.

This clone was seen a handful of times. This rearrangement joins TRBV5-1 to TRBJ2-5; D possibly corresponds to TRBD2 (5 bases). V was clipped by 2 bases and J by 4 bases, with 9 bases between them. The CDR3 runs 13 residues. CDR1 is SGHRS and CDR2 is YFSETQ in the germline V gene. The CDR3 bases are TGCGCCAGCAGCTTCGGGGATGGAGAGACCCAGTACTTC. Protein product: CASSFGDGETQYF. The variable domain in full, with the rest retrieved from reference TRBV5-1 and TRBJ2-5, is KAGVTQTPRYLIKTRGQQVTLSCSPISGHRSVSWYQQTPGQGLQFLFEYFSETQRNKGNFPGRFSGRQFSNSRSEMNVSTLELGDSALYLCASSFGDGETQYFGPGTRLLVL.

The chain couples TRBV5-1 to TRBJ2-1; TRBD1 matches at 8 bases. The germline gives CDR1 SGHRS, CDR2 YFSETQ. There are 14 residues in the CDR3. J was trimmed by 6 bases and V by 4 bases; bases with no gene match: 6. In nucleotides, the CDR3 is TGCGCCAGCAGCACCTGGACAGGGACCAATGAGCAGTTCTTC. This codes for CASSTWTGTNEQFF.

This chain uses TRBV12-5 with TRBJ1-1; 7 nucleotides match TRBD1. V trimming: 0 bases; J trimming: 7 bases; junction bases outside the gene matches: 8. The CDR3 sequence is 15 residues long. The germline V gene has CDR1 LGHNT and CDR2 FRNRAP. The chain's CDR3 is CASGLVQPGQFEAFF. The CDR3 DNA follows: TGTGCTAGTGGTTTGGTCCAACCGGGACAGTTTGAAGCTTTCTTT.

This rearrangement joins TRBV6-5 to TRBJ2-1; D might be TRBD2 (6 bases). Trimming cost V 4 bases and J 1 base, with 8 bases left between them. The CDR3 runs 14 residues. Germline assignment: CDR1 MNHEY and CDR2 SVGAGI. The CDR3 nucleotides read TGTGCCAGCAGTTCGGGAGCATCCTACAATGAGCAGTTCTTC. Translating gives CASSSGASYNEQFF.

Note on this clone: One junction end does not reproduce the germline sequence, and a read error may be involved. CDR3 bases: TGTGCCAGCAGTTCGTACAGCCAAACCTCAACCAATGAAAAACTGTTTTTT. Encoded protein: CASSSYSQTSTNEKLFF. The rearrangement uses TRBV28 and TRBJ1-4, with D unclear. This CDR3 has 17 amino acids. The germline V gene encodes CDR1 MDHEN and CDR2 SYDVKM.

The chain links TRBV29-1 to TRBJ2-7; TRBD1 agrees at 9 bases. The CDR3 covers 13 residues. Germline CDR1 is SQVTM and CDR2 is ANQGSEA. J was trimmed by 5 bases and V by 4 bases; bases with no gene match: 6. Here the CDR3 DNA reads TGCAGCGTTGCTGGACAGGGGATGGACGAGCAGTACTTC. It codes for CSVAGQGMDEQYF.

Only one count was recorded for this clone. The chain couples TRBV14 to TRBJ2-1; 7 nucleotides match TRBD1. Germline-derived CDR1 and CDR2 are SGHDN and FVKESK. Unmatched junction bases numbered 4, after V lost 4 bases and J lost 4 bases. CDR3 length equals 14 residues. For the CDR3, the DNA is TGTGCCAGCAGCCCGGGACAGAAATACAATGAGCAGTTCTTC. It translates to CASSPGQKYNEQFF.

The J gene is TRBJ1-1, the V gene TRBV27; D unclear. The CDR3 extends over 13 amino acids. Trimming stripped 6 bases from V and 4 bases from J, with 12 bases between. Germline loops: CDR1 MNHEY, CDR2 SMNVEV (reference sequence). The CDR3 nucleotides read TGTGCCAGCAGGGGAGCATGGGGCACTGAAGCTTTCTTT. Translation gives CASRGAWGTEAFF.

The gene calls are TRBV3-1 (or the pseudogene TRBV3-2) and TRBJ1-1; the match to TRBD1 covers 10 bases. The V gene's germline CDR1 is LGHDT and CDR2 YNNKEL (reference sequence). V shed 0 bases, J shed 6 bases, and the junction held 7 bases outside the gene matches. CDR3 length: 16 residues. This CDR3 reads CASSQDLRTGGSEAFF. The CDR3 coding sequence is TGTGCCAGCAGCCAAGACTTAAGGACAGGGGGTTCTGAAGCTTTCTTT.

This clone was seen a handful of times. The rearrangement joins TRBV27 to TRBJ1-1; the match to TRBD1 covers 7 bases. Per the germline V gene, CDR1 is MNHEY and CDR2 is SMNVEV (reference sequence). The length of the CDR3 is 14 residues. The V and J ends lost 7 bases and 5 bases, in that order; junction bases with no gene match: 10. This CDR3 is CASTVSFRGTEAFF. In nucleotides, the CDR3 is TGTGCCAGCACCGTTTCCTTCAGGGGGACTGAAGCTTTCTTT.

The sample holds a few counts of this clone. The CDR3 spells CASSRDSNYGYTF. The CDR3 DNA is TGTGCCAGCAGCCGGGACAGTAACTATGGCTACACCTTC. V usage is TRBV9 and J usage is TRBJ1-2, with 7 bases identical to TRBD1. V shed 4 bases and J 1 base; nucleotides not matched to a gene: 1. This CDR3 has 13 amino acids. CDR1 and CDR2 from the germline V gene are SGDLS and YYNGEE.

The table lists this clone with a count of one. The chain recombines TRBV28 with TRBJ1-1; no clear D. The CDR3 is made up of 14 amino acids. Germline-derived CDR1 and CDR2 are MDHEN and SYDVKM. Trimming pared 4 bases from V and 1 base from J, leaving 10 bases between. The CDR3 DNA reads as TGTGCCAGCAGTTCCGTAGACAAGAACACTGAAGCTTTCTTT. Protein: CASSSVDKNTEAFF.

This chain connects TRBV4-1 to TRBJ1-5, with 8 bases identical to TRBD1. The trim removed 0 bases at V and 7 bases at J, leaving 8 bases unmatched. The CDR3 length is 16 residues. Looked up from germline, CDR1 is MGHRA and CDR2 is YSYEKL. The CDR3 sequence: CASSQEYRGVGQPQHF. The CDR3 coding sequence is TGCGCCAGCAGCCAAGAATACAGGGGGGTAGGCCAGCCCCAGCATTTT.

V is TRBV2 and J is TRBJ1-1; possible D gene TRBD1, 6 bases. This CDR3 comprises 13 residues. Germline V lookup: CDR1 SNHLY, CDR2 FYNNEI. Deletions cut 2 bases from V and 4 bases from J, with 8 bases between. Here the CDR3 reads CASSETGPTEAFF. As DNA, the CDR3 is TGTGCCAGCAGTGAAACAGGGCCCACTGAAGCTTTCTTT.

This chain joins TRBV6-5 and TRBJ2-3, with TRBD2 matching over 8 bases. Germline V gene data show CDR1 as MNHEY and CDR2 as SVGAGI. With 7 bases clipped from V and 2 bases from J, the junction kept 8 bases outside the gene matches. The CDR3 contains 15 residues. In DNA form, the CDR3 reads TGTGCCAGCACCTCGGGGGGGGCGAACACAGATACGCAGTATTTT. It encodes CASTSGGANTDTQYF.

The chain employs TRBV5-1 and TRBJ1-1, with D perhaps TRBD1 (6 bases). Trimming pared 4 bases from V and 1 base from J, leaving 17 bases between. This CDR3 has 16 residues. Germline V lookup: CDR1 SGHRS, CDR2 YFSETQ. The CDR3 DNA is TGCGCCAGCAGCCCATCGGGGGGGCGGGGGAACACTGAAGCTTTCTTT. Residues: CASSPSGGRGNTEAFF.

This clone was detected once. V usage is TRBV3-1 (or the pseudogene TRBV3-2) and J usage is TRBJ1-5; D is uncertain. Looked up from germline, CDR1 is LGHDT and CDR2 is YNNKEL (reference sequence). The CDR3 is 13 amino acids. V dropped 0 bases and J dropped 7 bases, with 7 bases sitting between them. The CDR3 bases are TGTGCCAGCAGCCAAGACATGTCCCAGCCCCAGCATTTT. Translating gives CASSQDMSQPQHF.

V is TRBV4-1 and J is TRBJ1-2; TRBD1 might be the D (6 bases). The CDR3 length is 13 residues. Germline CDR1 and CDR2: MGHRA and YSYEKL. Trimming left V 3 bases short and J 9 bases short, with 14 bases between. In nucleotides, the CDR3 is TGCGCCAGCAGCCAGTTGACAGGCCGCCGCTACACCTTC. Protein sequence: CASSQLTGRRYTF.

The chain has TRBV7-3 and TRBJ2-5, with D uncertain. With 5 bases removed from V and 5 bases from J, the gap between germline ends came to 9 bases. The CDR3 consists of 12 residues. Germline assignment: CDR1 SGHTA and CDR2 FQGTGA. CDR3 nucleotides: TGTGCCAGCAGCCCTAATGCGGAGACCCAGTACTTC. As protein: CASSPNAETQYF.

V usage is TRBV28 and J usage is TRBJ1-1; 12 bases are a match to TRBD1. The CDR3 loop spans 15 amino acids. CDR1 and CDR2 from the germline V gene are MDHEN and SYDVKM. V lost 3 bases to trimming and J lost 5 bases; unmatched junction nucleotides: 4. CDR3 sequence: CASSFGTGGWTEAFF. The CDR3 DNA follows: TGTGCCAGCAGTTTCGGGACAGGGGGCTGGACTGAAGCTTTCTTT.

The chain couples TRBV10-2 to TRBJ1-1; D is unclear. V lost 3 bases and J 0 bases, leaving 5 bases between the germline ends. CDR1 and CDR2 (germline): WSHSY, SAAADI. The CDR3 is made up of 13 amino acids. CDR3 DNA: TGCGCCAGCAGTGATTCGGTGAACACTGAAGCTTTCTTT. Amino acids: CASSDSVNTEAFF.